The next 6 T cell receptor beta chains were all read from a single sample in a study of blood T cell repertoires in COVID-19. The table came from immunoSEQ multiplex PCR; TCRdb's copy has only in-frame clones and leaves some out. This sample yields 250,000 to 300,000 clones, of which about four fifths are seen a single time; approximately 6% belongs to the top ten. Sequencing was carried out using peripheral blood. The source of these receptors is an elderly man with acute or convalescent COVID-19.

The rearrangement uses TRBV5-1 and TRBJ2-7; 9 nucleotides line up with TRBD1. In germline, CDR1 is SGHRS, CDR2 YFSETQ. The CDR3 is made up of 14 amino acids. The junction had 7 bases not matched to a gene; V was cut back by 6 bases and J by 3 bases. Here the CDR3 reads CASTRGQGFYEQYF. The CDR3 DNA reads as TGCGCCAGCACCAGAGGACAGGGGTTCTACGAGCAGTACTTC.

The CDR3 bases are TGTGCCAGCAGTTCTTCAGCGGGAGGGCCTAGTGAGCAGTTCTTC. It translates to CASSSSAGGPSEQFF. V gene TRBV28 combines with J gene TRBJ2-1; 10 nucleotides match TRBD2. After removal of 4 bases from V and 9 bases from J, the junction contained 9 bases not matched to a gene. Germline CDR1 MDHEN, CDR2 SYDVKM. The CDR3 is 15 amino acids.

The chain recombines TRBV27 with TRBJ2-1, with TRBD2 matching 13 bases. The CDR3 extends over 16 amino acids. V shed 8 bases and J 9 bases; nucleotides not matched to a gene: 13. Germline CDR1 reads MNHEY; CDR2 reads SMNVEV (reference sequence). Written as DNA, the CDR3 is TGTGCCAGCGGACCAACACTAGCGGGAGGGCCGATTGAGCAGTTCTTC. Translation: CASGPTLAGGPIEQFF.

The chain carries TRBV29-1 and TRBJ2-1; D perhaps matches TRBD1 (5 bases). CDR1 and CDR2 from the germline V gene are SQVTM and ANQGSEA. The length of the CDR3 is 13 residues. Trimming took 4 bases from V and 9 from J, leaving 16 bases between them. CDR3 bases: TGCAGCGTTGCCCCAGGGCGGTTTATTGAGCAGTTCTTC. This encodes CSVAPGRFIEQFF.

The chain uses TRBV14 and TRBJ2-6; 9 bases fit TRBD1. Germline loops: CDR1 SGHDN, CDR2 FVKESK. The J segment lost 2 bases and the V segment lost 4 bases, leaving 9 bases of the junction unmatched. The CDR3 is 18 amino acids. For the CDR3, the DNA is TGTGCCAGCAGCCCCGGGACAGGGAGAACTGCTGGGGCCAACGTCCTGACTTTC. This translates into CASSPGTGRTAGANVLTF.

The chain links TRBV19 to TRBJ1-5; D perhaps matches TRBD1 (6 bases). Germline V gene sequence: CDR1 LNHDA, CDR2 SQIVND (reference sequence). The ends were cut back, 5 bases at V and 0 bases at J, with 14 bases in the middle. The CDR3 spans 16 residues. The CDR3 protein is CASSANRENSNQPQHF. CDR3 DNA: TGTGCCAGTAGTGCAAACAGGGAAAATAGCAATCAGCCCCAGCATTTT.